The sample holds a few counts of the clone carrying this TCR beta chain. The sample originates from a study of T cells in Graves' hyperthyroidism and ophthalmopathy. Diagnostic assessment was based on clinical symptoms, serum thyroxine and TRAb, thyroid ultrasound and orbital computed tomography. Amplified TCR beta CDR3 regions derived from RNA transcripts. An initial round of RT-PCR targeting the TCR CDR3 relied on the HTBI primer set. Using its own MiXCR run on the multiplex PCR reads, TCRdb lists one record per CDR3 protein. The sample lists hundreds of thousands of distinct CDR3 sequences; approximately 15% were seen once. This CDR3 is 12 amino acids long. V lost 10 bases, J lost 7 bases, and 17 bases lay in between. Germline CDR1 MNHNS, CDR2 SASEGT.

The chain carries TRBV6-1 and TRBJ2-7; D is uncertain. The TCR originated in a young woman with Graves' hyperthyroidism that later progressed to Graves' ophthalmopathy. The sample consisted of blood. CDR3 DNA: TGTGCCACCGCGATCGATATCGGGGAGCAGTACTTC. As protein: CATAIDIGEQYF.